This record looks at one TCR beta chain sequence and its context. The antigen is not known. This sample stems from a study of OX40 agonist ivuxolimab in advanced cancers. Study-level information: 30% to 40% of patients had received prior checkpoint inhibitor therapy. The study, taken as a whole, reports: At doses 0.1 to 3.0 mg/kg, CD4+ and CD8+ clones expanded.

The method was immunoSEQ multiplex PCR; TCRdb's version includes in-frame clones alone and lacks a portion of them. The data contain approximately 10,000 clones, about 88% of them singletons. V dropped 0 bases and J dropped 1 base, with 10 bases sitting between them. Germline loops: CDR1 SGHNT, CDR2 YYREEE (reference sequence). The CDR3 extends over 15 amino acids. Samples were taken at baseline and on day 1 of cycles 4 and 7. The chain carries TRBV5-4 and TRBJ2-5; D perhaps matches TRBD1 (5 bases). The TCR sequence derives from an adult with an advanced solid tumor such as melanoma, head and neck, liver or kidney cancer. Specimen: CD4+ or CD8+ T cells sorted from blood, collected in a trial of the OX40 agonist ivuxolimab. In DNA form, the CDR3 reads TGTGCCAGCAGCTTGGTTAGCAGGGCCCAAGAGACCCAGTACTTC. It translates to CASSLVSRAQETQYF.